The sequence of this TCR beta chain was determined in a study of T cell responses to AZD1222 COVID-19 vaccine. The protocol was immunoSEQ multiplex PCR, while the TCRdb copy is restricted to in-frame clones and leaves out a portion. Among tens of thousands of clones listed, about nine tenths were seen once. V was clipped by 0 bases and J by 5 bases, with 3 bases between them. There are 11 residues in the CDR3. Germline V gene data show CDR1 as SGHNT and CDR2 as YYREEE (reference sequence). By share of the sample, this clone is medium-sized (0.01 to 0.1%). The same CDR3 is also encoded by other DNA sequences in this sample.

The chain employs TRBV5-4 and TRBJ2-7; D is unresolved. The clonotype originates from an adult who received the AZD1222 COVID-19 vaccine. Here the sequenced sample was peripheral blood, taken 28 days after the second AZD1222 dose. CDR3 bases: TGTGCCAGCAGCTTGGCTGACGAGCAGTACTTC. Translation gives CASSLADEQYF.